The clone carrying this T cell receptor beta chain was seen many times. What it binds is not known. This entry belongs to a study of regulatory T cells in long-lasting Graves disease. Findings of the study overall: There were preferences for TRBV28, TRBJ1-2 and TRBJ2-5 in persistent disease.

iRepertoire HTBI primers and Arm-PCR of CDR3 regions built TCR beta libraries. TCRdb itself ran the multiplex PCR reads through MiXCR, one entry per CDR3 protein. There are some 240,000 distinct CDR3 sequences in the sample; approximately 18% occur only once, and roughly 12% lies in the top ten. Time point given: newly diagnosed GD, antithyroid drugs for less than 3 months. The TCR library was made from RNA extracted from PBMCs. Per American Thyroid Association guidelines, Graves' disease was diagnosed. The patients included were those that came from an endocrinology department in Xi'an, China. V was trimmed by 0 bases and J by 2 bases, leaving 10 bases between them. Germline V CDR1 and CDR2: LNHDA, SQIVND (reference sequence). The CDR3 loop spans 15 amino acids. These data are also associated with another study on T cells in Graves' hyperthyroidism and ophthalmopathy. That work contributes: Initially, a first-round RT-PCR of the TCR CDR3 employed the HTBI primer set.

This receptor was obtained from a woman aged 25 to 39 with Graves disease. Sequenced here: peripheral blood mononuclear cells (PBMCs), sampled at new diagnosis, from a patient treated with antithyroid drugs. The chain links TRBV19 to TRBJ1-2; D is undetermined. The CDR3 sequence is CASSIEGALNYGYTF. DNA for the CDR3: TGTGCCAGTAGTATAGAGGGCGCATTAAACTATGGCTACACCTTC.